This T cell receptor (beta chain) was sequenced during a study of patients and donors after allogeneic stem cell transplantation. TCRdb re-analysed the RT-PCR reads in MiXCR, keeping a single row per CDR3 protein. Of some 230,000 distinct CDR3 sequences listed, 14% were seen once; the top ten hold roughly 11%. Germline assignment: CDR1 LGHDT and CDR2 YNNKEL (reference sequence). The CDR3 totals 16 residues. V gave up 7 bases and J gave up 0 bases, with 13 bases separating them. The V call is TRBV3-1, the J call TRBJ2-6; possibly TRBD1 for D (5 bases). The sample was blood, either unsorted or a sorted T cell fraction (not recorded which). This receptor was obtained from a human donor who was either an allogeneic HSCT recipient or a stem cell or donor lymphocyte infusion donor (not recorded which). It is not recorded whose cells these are; they may come from a transplant donor. DNA for the CDR3: TGTGCCAGCACCAATCAAGGGGTCTCTGGGGCCAACGTCCTGACTTTC. This sequence encodes CASTNQGVSGANVLTF.